What follows are 18 T cell receptor beta chains derived from one specimen sequenced in a study of regulatory T cells in long-lasting Graves disease. Building the TCR beta libraries relied on iRepertoire HTBI primers, and CDR3 regions underwent Arm-PCR. TCRdb recomputed calls from the multiplex PCR reads with MiXCR, one row per CDR3 protein. The sample lists 450,000 to 700,000 distinct CDR3 sequences; approximately 15% were seen once. Time point indicated: newly diagnosed GD, antithyroid drugs for less than 3 months. PBMC-derived RNA was used for the TCR library. These records were also assigned to another study, of T cells in Graves' hyperthyroidism and ophthalmopathy.

The material sequenced was peripheral blood mononuclear cells (PBMCs), taken at new diagnosis, from a patient treated with antithyroid drugs. Source of these receptors: a man aged 25-45 years with Graves disease.

This clonotype was counted a few times. The rearrangement joins TRBV4-1 to TRBJ1-1; D gene unclear. Looked up from germline, CDR1 is MGHRA and CDR2 is YSYEKL. V was shortened by 6 bases and J by 1 base, with 12 bases between the two germline ends. This CDR3 has 14 amino acids. For the CDR3, the DNA is TGCGCCAGCAGGTTTTGGGCTGGGAACACTGAAGCTTTCTTT. It encodes CASRFWAGNTEAFF.

This clonotype was picked up many times. This sequence joins TRBV12-3 or TRBV12-4 and TRBJ2-1; 8 bases agree with TRBD2. V lost 6 bases and J lost 9; bases outside the gene matches: 7. The CDR3 is made up of 13 amino acids. CDR3 amino acids: CASRSGTRIEQFF. The CDR3 DNA reads TGTGCCAGCAGGTCCGGGACTAGAATTGAGCAGTTCTTC.

Worth noting for this clonotype: With a much larger clone just one base away, this may be a read error. The chain links TRBV25-1 to TRBJ2-4; D is perhaps TRBD2 (5 bases). Germline V lookup: CDR1 MGHDK, CDR2 SYGVNS. CDR3 length: 15 residues. V was clipped by 5 bases and J by 9 bases, with 20 bases between them. For the CDR3, the DNA is TGTGCCAGCAGTCGGGGAGCGGAAGGGATCAGCATTCAGTACTTC. Encoded protein: CASSRGAEGISIQYF.

This clonotype was detected a few times. J is TRBJ1-1 and V is TRBV27; D remains unclear. The V gene's germline CDR1 is MNHEY and CDR2 SMNVEV (reference sequence). Trimming stripped 1 base from V and 3 bases from J, with 12 bases between. The CDR3 has 15 residues. The CDR3 reads CASSLLGLADTEAFF. The CDR3 nucleotides read TGTGCCAGCAGTTTATTAGGGTTGGCGGACACTGAAGCTTTCTTT.

The sample holds many counts of this clonotype. The rearrangement uses TRBV12-3 or TRBV12-4 and TRBJ1-5; 10 nucleotides line up with TRBD1. J was trimmed by 3 bases and V by 6 bases; bases with no gene match: 2. The CDR3 has 14 amino acids. The CDR3 nucleotides are TGTGCCAGCAGGGGACAGGGGTACAATCAGCCCCAGCATTTT. It codes for CASRGQGYNQPQHF.

This clonotype occurred many times. The V gene is TRBV28, the J gene TRBJ2-3; D not resolved. The CDR3 has 15 residues. Per the germline V gene, CDR1 is MDHEN and CDR2 is SYDVKM. Trimming removed 2 bases at V and 0 bases at J, with 9 bases between. This CDR3 reads CASSLAVASTDTQYF. The CDR3 DNA follows: TGTGCCAGCAGTTTAGCCGTTGCTAGCACAGATACGCAGTATTTT. The variable domain in full, completed from reference TRBV28 and TRBJ2-3, reads DVKVTQSSRYLVKRTGEKVFLECVQDMDHENMFWYRQDPGLGLRLIYFSYDVKMKEKGDIPEGYSVSREKKERFSLILESASTNQTSMYLCASSLAVASTDTQYFGPGTRLTVL.

This clonotype has a count of ten or more. The CDR3 is CASSQESGVQETQYF. CDR3 sequence (DNA): TGTGCCAGCAGCCAAGAAAGCGGGGTCCAAGAGACCCAGTACTTC. V and J are TRBV3-1 and TRBJ2-5, with 7 positions matching TRBD2. CDR1 LGHDT and CDR2 YNNKEL come from the germline V gene (reference sequence). V lost 0 bases to trimming and J lost 1 base; unmatched junction nucleotides: 2. There are 15 residues in the CDR3.

This clonotype was counted between two and nine times. The rearrangement links TRBV5-1 to TRBJ2-1; D is unresolved. Between the trimmed V and J ends, which lost 0 bases and 3 bases, there was a span of 7 bases. The germline CDR1 and CDR2 sequences are SGHRS and YFSETQ. CDR3 length: 14 amino acids. The CDR3 sequence: CASSLEGYYNEQFF. CDR3 DNA sequence: TGCGCCAGCAGCTTGGAGGGATACTACAATGAGCAGTTCTTC.

This chain connects TRBV4-1 to TRBJ2-3; D call uncertain. CDR3 length: 14 amino acids. The germline V gene encodes CDR1 MGHRA and CDR2 YSYEKL. V shed 0 bases and J shed 8 bases, with 12 bases lying between them. CDR3 coding DNA: TGCGCCAGCAGCCAAGATGGGCGGCGAAGTACGCAGTATTTT. This sequence encodes CASSQDGRRSTQYF.

This clonotype has just one count. Since the CDR3 does not end with the conserved phenylalanine or tryptophan, this likely comes from a read error. V gene TRBV2 combines with J gene TRBJ2-1; the D call may be TRBD1 or TRBD2 (5 bases each). Germline CDR1 reads SNHLY; CDR2 reads FYNNEI. The CDR3 consists of 13 residues. V shed 6 bases and J shed 3 bases, with 9 bases lying between them. The CDR3 reads CASRGDVYNEQFS. The CDR3 nucleotides read TGTGCCAGCAGGGGGGACGTCTACAATGAGCAGTTCTCC.

This clonotype was counted many times. The V call is TRBV27, the J call TRBJ1-4, with 9 bases aligning to TRBD1. V gave up 2 bases and J gave up 5 bases; unmatched junction bases: 9. The CDR3 runs 17 residues. The germline CDR1 and CDR2 sequences are MNHEY and SMNVEV (reference sequence). CDR3 sequence reads: CASSLLFPGQGNEKLFF. The CDR3 DNA is TGTGCCAGCAGTTTACTTTTCCCGGGACAGGGAAATGAAAAACTGTTTTTT.

This clonotype was seen at least ten times. The rearrangement links TRBV11-2 to TRBJ2-6; D is perhaps TRBD2 (6 bases). Per germline, CDR1 SGHAT and CDR2 FQNNGV. The CDR3 is 19 residues long. The ends were cut back, 7 bases at V and 0 bases at J, with 22 bases in the middle. The CDR3 spells CASTPRRRAWYSGANVLTF. CDR3 nucleotide sequence: TGTGCCAGCACCCCTCGGCGGAGGGCCTGGTACTCTGGGGCCAACGTCCTGACTTTC.

This clonotype came up many times. This chain uses TRBV27 with TRBJ2-7; 9 bases map to TRBD1. J was trimmed by 5 bases and V by 4 bases; bases with no gene match: 6. The CDR3 runs to 14 residues. The V gene's germline CDR1 is MNHEY and CDR2 SMNVEV (reference sequence). CDR3 sequence reads: CASSSNRGPDEQYF. The CDR3 DNA sequence: TGTGCCAGCAGTTCGAACAGGGGGCCCGACGAGCAGTACTTC.

This clonotype came up many times. The CDR3: CASSSTDFPGKRNEQYF. CDR3 DNA: TGTGCCAGCAGCTCGACCGACTTCCCGGGGAAAAGGAACGAGCAGTACTTC. The chain recombines TRBV3-1 with TRBJ2-7; D might be TRBD2 (5 bases). Per germline, CDR1 LGHDT and CDR2 YNNKEL (reference sequence). The V gene lost 5 bases and the J gene lost 5 bases, with 25 bases spanning the gap. CDR3 size: 17 residues.

This clonotype was counted ten times or more. The V call is TRBV6-1, the J call TRBJ1-2; no clear D. Germline CDR1 is MNHNS and CDR2 is SASEGT. V was clipped by 11 bases and J by 1 base, with 14 bases between them. This CDR3 contains 13 residues. In nucleotides, the CDR3 is TGTGCCGGCCGGGGAGCCGTTAACTATGGCTACACCTTC. Protein: CAGRGAVNYGYTF.

This clonotype was detected only a few times. The V call is TRBV14, the J call TRBJ2-7; D is unresolved. The CDR3 is 12 amino acids. CDR1 is SGHDN and CDR2 is FVKESK in the germline V gene. Trimming removed 3 bases from V and 3 bases from J, with 6 bases in between. CDR3 residues: CASSHGVYEQYF. The DNA for the CDR3 is TGTGCCAGCAGCCATGGGGTCTACGAGCAGTACTTC.

This clonotype was counted only a few times. This chain uses TRBV19 with TRBJ1-2, with D possibly TRBD1 on 6 matching bases. The CDR3 covers 14 residues. Trimming took off 4 bases at V and 6 bases at J, with 15 bases between the two ends. The germline CDR1 and CDR2 sequences are LNHDA and SQIVND (reference sequence). CDR3 sequence: CASSRSDRNHGYTF. The DNA of the CDR3 is TGTGCCAGTAGTAGAAGTGACAGGAACCATGGCTACACCTTC.

This clonotype came up a few times. This sequence may be a read error, since a much larger clone differs from it by one base. The rearrangement joins TRBV2 to TRBJ2-7; 7 nucleotides match TRBD2. There are 18 residues in the CDR3. V lost 3 bases, J lost 4 bases, and 18 bases stayed unmatched. The germline V gene has CDR1 SNHLY and CDR2 FYNNEI. The CDR3 sequence is CASSEGEGGLPSSYEQYF. CDR3 coding DNA: TGTGCCAGCAGTGAGGGGGAGGGAGGATTGCCCTCTTCATACGAGCAGTACTTC.